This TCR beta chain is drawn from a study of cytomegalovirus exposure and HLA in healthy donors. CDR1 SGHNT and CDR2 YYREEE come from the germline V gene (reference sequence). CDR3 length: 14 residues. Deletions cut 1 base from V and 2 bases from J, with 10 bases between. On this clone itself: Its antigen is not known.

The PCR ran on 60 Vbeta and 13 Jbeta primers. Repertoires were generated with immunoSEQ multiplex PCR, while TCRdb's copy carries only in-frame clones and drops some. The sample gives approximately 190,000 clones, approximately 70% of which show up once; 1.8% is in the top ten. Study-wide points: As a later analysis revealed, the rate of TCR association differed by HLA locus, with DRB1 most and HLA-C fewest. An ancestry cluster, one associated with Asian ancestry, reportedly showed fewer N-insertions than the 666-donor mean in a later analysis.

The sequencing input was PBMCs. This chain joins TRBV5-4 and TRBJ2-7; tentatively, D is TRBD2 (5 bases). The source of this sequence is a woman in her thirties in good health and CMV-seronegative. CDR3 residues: CASSLLYGAYEQYF. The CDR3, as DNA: TGTGCCAGCAGCTTGCTCTACGGGGCCTACGAGCAGTACTTC.